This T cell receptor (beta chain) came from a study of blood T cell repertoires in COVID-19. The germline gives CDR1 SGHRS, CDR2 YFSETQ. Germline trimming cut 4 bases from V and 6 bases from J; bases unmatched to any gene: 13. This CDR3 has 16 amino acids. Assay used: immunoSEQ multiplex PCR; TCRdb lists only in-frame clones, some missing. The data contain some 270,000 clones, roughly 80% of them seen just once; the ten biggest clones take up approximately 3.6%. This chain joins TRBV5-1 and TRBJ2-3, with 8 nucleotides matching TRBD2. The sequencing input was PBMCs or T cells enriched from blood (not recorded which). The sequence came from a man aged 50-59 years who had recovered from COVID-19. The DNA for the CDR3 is TGCGCCAGCAGCCCTGAAGTAGCGGGGCGCCGGGATACGCAGTATTTT. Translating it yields CASSPEVAGRRDTQYF.